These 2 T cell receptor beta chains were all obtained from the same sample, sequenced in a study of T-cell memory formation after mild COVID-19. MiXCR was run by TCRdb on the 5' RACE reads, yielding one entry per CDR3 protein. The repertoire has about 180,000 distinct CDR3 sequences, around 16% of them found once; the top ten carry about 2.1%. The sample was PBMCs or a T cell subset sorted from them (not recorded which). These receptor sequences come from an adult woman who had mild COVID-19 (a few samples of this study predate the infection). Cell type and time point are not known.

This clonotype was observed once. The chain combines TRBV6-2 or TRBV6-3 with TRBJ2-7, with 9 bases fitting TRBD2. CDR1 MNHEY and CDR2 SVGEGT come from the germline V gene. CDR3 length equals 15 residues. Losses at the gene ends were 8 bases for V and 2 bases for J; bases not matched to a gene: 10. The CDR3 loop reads CASVLIAGAPYEQYF. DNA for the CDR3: TGTGCCAGCGTACTCATAGCGGGAGCTCCCTACGAGCAGTACTTC.

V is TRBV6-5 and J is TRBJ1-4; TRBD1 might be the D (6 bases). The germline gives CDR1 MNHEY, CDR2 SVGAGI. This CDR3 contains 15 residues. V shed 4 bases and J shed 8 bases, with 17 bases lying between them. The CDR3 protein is CASSSPNLGQEKLFF. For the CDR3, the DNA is TGTGCCAGCAGTTCCCCGAATTTAGGACAGGAAAAACTGTTTTTT.